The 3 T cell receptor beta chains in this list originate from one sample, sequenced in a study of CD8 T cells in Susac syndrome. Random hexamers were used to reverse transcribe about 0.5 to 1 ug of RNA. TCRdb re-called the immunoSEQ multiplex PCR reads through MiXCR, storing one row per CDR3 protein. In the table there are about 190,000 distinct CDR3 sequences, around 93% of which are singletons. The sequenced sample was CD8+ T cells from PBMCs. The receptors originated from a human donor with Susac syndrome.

In DNA form, the CDR3 reads TGTGACGCGATGACAGATACGCAGTATTTT. Protein product: CDAMTDTQYF. V and J are TRBV7-6 and TRBJ2-3; D is unresolved. This CDR3 is 10 amino acids long. Germline CDR1 is SGHVS and CDR2 is FNYEAQ.

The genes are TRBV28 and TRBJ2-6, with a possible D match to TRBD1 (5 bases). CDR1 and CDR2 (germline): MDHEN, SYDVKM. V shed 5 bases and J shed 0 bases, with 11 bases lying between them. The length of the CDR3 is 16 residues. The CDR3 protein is CASSTRQSSGANVLTF. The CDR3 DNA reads TGTGCCAGCAGTACAAGACAGAGCTCTGGGGCCAACGTCCTGACTTTC.

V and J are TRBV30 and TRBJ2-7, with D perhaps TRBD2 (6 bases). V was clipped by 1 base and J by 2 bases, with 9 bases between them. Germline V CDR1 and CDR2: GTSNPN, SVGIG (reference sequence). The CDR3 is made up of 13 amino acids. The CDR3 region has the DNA TGTGCCTGGAGTGACGGGAGTACCTACGAGCAGTACTTC. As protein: CAWSDGSTYEQYF.